This TCR beta chain was recorded in a study of T-cell reconstitution after alpha-beta-depleted transplantation in children. Only a few counts were recorded for this clonotype. The antigen is undetermined. Preparation of the TCRbeta library involved a method that used unique molecular identifiers. TCRdb reanalysed the PCR reads using MiXCR and keeps one entry per CDR3 protein. The sample consists of 100,000 to 130,000 distinct CDR3 sequences, approximately 6.4% of them appearing once. The CDR3 contains 13 residues. The V and J ends lost 6 bases and 5 bases respectively, with 13 bases between them. General study points: Once a year had passed after transplant, T-cell counts and diversity came mostly from newly produced T cells. At around two months after transplant, the alpha-beta T cells were reportedly derived from several hundred expanded clones that came from non-depleted graft cells.

This specimen was PBMCs, mostly from graft donor cells, taken 360 days after TCRalphabeta/CD19-depleted stem cell transplant. J is TRBJ2-5 and V is TRBV12-3 or TRBV12-4; D is ambiguous. The source of this sequence is a male patient between 2 and 10 years old who had a stem cell transplant for acute lymphoblastic leukemia, so the T cells may come from the graft donor. This CDR3 reads CASSPYLGETQYF. The CDR3, as DNA: TGTGCCAGCAGCCCATACTTGGGGGAGACCCAGTACTTC.